The next 31 T cell receptor beta chains were all read from a single sample in a study of CD8 T cells in Susac syndrome. It was with random hexamers that roughly 0.45 to 1 ug RNA was reverse transcribed. Using its own MiXCR run on the immunoSEQ multiplex PCR reads, TCRdb lists one record per CDR3 protein. The top ten clones hold around 0.2% of a sample with about 130,000 distinct CDR3 sequences, about 95% of them seen once. Sequencing was carried out using CD8+ T cells from PBMCs. The receptors stem from a human donor with Susac syndrome.

The genes are TRBV5-4 and TRBJ2-7, with D unresolved. With 4 bases removed from V and 7 bases from J, the gap between germline ends came to 15 bases. Germline-derived CDR1 and CDR2 are SGHNT and YYREEE (reference sequence). The CDR3 is made up of 13 amino acids. The CDR3 region has the DNA TGTGCCAGCAGCCCCCCCCAAACGGTTGAGCAGTACTTC. Protein: CASSPPQTVEQYF.

The rearrangement links TRBV7-9 to TRBJ2-7; the match to TRBD1 covers 9 bases. This CDR3 contains 15 residues. Per germline, CDR1 SEHNR and CDR2 FQNEAQ (reference sequence). Trimming removed 4 bases from V and 5 bases from J; junction bases left unmatched: 9. This CDR3 is CASSSGLTGGNEQYF. In DNA, the CDR3 is TGTGCCAGCAGCTCCGGTCTGACAGGGGGAAACGAGCAGTACTTC. Together with reference TRBV7-9 and TRBJ2-7, the CDR3 gives the full variable domain: DTGVSQNPRHKITKRGQNVTFRCDPISEHNRLYWYRQTLGQGPEFLTYFQNEAQLEKSRLLSDRFSAERPKGSFSTLEIQRTEQGDSAMYLCASSSGLTGGNEQYFGPGTRLTVT.

This clonotype was counted a few times. V is TRBV6-5 and J is TRBJ2-3, with D tentatively TRBD1 (5 bases). The ends were cut back, 4 bases at V and 4 bases at J, with 12 bases in the middle. The CDR3 is made up of 14 amino acids. Per the germline V gene, CDR1 is MNHEY and CDR2 is SVGAGI. The CDR3 sequence is CASSFGRVADTQYF. The CDR3, as DNA: TGTGCCAGCAGTTTCGGCAGGGTGGCAGATACGCAGTATTTT.

This clonotype has just one count. The CDR3 DNA sequence: TGTGCCAGCAGGAGACAGGGGGTAAGCAATCAGCCCCAGCATTTT. This translates into CASRRQGVSNQPQHF. The chain couples TRBV28 to TRBJ1-5, with 9 positions matching TRBD1. With 6 bases clipped from V and 1 base from J, the junction kept 4 bases outside the gene matches. CDR1 MDHEN and CDR2 SYDVKM come from the germline V gene. There are 15 residues in the CDR3.

V and J are TRBV2 and TRBJ2-7; a weak D match, TRBD2 (6 bases). The CDR3 has 15 residues. Trimming took off 7 bases at V and 3 bases at J, with 19 bases between the two ends. CDR1 is SNHLY, CDR2 FYNNEI, per germline. The CDR3: CASNPRTNPGYEQYF. The DNA for the CDR3 is TGTGCCAGCAACCCAAGGACTAACCCTGGCTACGAGCAGTACTTC. Full variable domain (remainder filled in from reference TRBV2 and TRBJ2-7): EPEVTQTPSHQVTQMGQEVILRCVPISNHLYFYWYRQILGQKVEFLVSFYNNEISEKSEIFDDQFSVERPDGSNFTLKIRSTKLEDSAMYFCASNPRTNPGYEQYFGPGTRLTVT.

This clonotype was counted once. V is TRBV29-1 and J is TRBJ2-3; D is undetermined. CDR3 length: 13 residues. CDR1 is SQVTM, CDR2 ANQGSEA, per germline. V was trimmed by 6 bases and J by 0 bases, leaving 10 bases between them. The DNA for the CDR3 is TGCAGCGTCACAAGCTCTAGCACAGATACGCAGTATTTT. Encoded protein: CSVTSSSTDTQYF.

This sequence joins TRBV15 and TRBJ2-7, with D uncertain. CDR3 size: 13 residues. V gave up 0 bases and J gave up 6 bases, with 9 bases separating them. In germline, CDR1 is LNHNV, CDR2 YYDKDF (reference sequence). The CDR3 region has the DNA TGTGCCACCAGCAGAGATCGACATAGCGAGCAGTACTTC. The encoded protein is CATSRDRHSEQYF.

The chain is built from TRBV12-3 or TRBV12-4 and TRBJ2-2, with 7 bases fitting TRBD2. CDR3 length: 13 amino acids. Unmatched junction bases numbered 4, after V lost 8 bases and J lost 4 bases. The CDR3 DNA reads TGTGCCAGCGGAGGGGAGGGCACCGGGGAGCTGTTTTTT. Its translation is CASGGEGTGELFF.

This sequence joins TRBV4-2 and TRBJ1-1; D ambiguous. Trimming pared 0 bases from V and 1 base from J, leaving 6 bases between. Germline CDR1 is LGHNA and CDR2 is YNFKEQ. This CDR3 contains 14 residues. The chain's CDR3 is CASSQDVPNTEAFF. The CDR3 DNA reads TGTGCCAGCAGCCAAGATGTTCCGAACACTGAAGCTTTCTTT.

V is TRBV27 and J is TRBJ2-7; TRBD1 is a possible D gene (6 bases). Germline V gives CDR1 MNHEY, CDR2 SMNVEV (reference sequence). This CDR3 is 15 amino acids long. Trimming cost V 4 bases and J 1 base, with 14 bases left between them. CDR3 DNA: TGTGCCAGCAGTTCGGAGCGGCAGGGGTCCTACGAGCAGTACTTC. Translation gives CASSSERQGSYEQYF.

The chain recombines TRBV30 with TRBJ1-1; D not resolved. With 8 bases removed from V and 0 bases from J, the gap between germline ends came to 13 bases. The CDR3 totals 13 residues. The germline V gene has CDR1 GTSNPN and CDR2 SVGIG (reference sequence). The CDR3 DNA sequence: TGTGCCCTGCTCCGGGGAATGAACACTGAAGCTTTCTTT. This gives the protein CALLRGMNTEAFF.

This clonotype has only one observation. The chain uses TRBV2 and TRBJ2-1, with D perhaps matching TRBD2 (7 bases). This CDR3 has 14 residues. V lost 6 bases, J lost 6 bases, and 15 bases lay in between. The germline V gene has CDR1 SNHLY and CDR2 FYNNEI. DNA of the CDR3: TGTGCCAGCAGAGGGGGGACTACTCTCAATGAGCAGTTCTTC. Residues: CASRGGTTLNEQFF.

The V gene is TRBV9, the J gene TRBJ1-1, with 7 nucleotides matching TRBD1. CDR1 is SGDLS, CDR2 YYNGEE, per germline. CDR3 length: 14 residues. V shed 4 bases, J shed 3 bases, and the junction held 6 bases outside the gene matches. CDR3 sequence: CASSTGVFDTEAFF. CDR3 coding DNA: TGTGCCAGCAGCACAGGGGTATTCGACACTGAAGCTTTCTTT.

CDR3 sequence (DNA): TGTGCCAGCAGCCAAGTCCTAGCGACAGATACGCAGTATTTT. Its translation is CASSQVLATDTQYF. The chain recombines TRBV7-9 with TRBJ2-3, with D possibly TRBD2 on 6 matching bases. The CDR3 extends over 14 amino acids. CDR1 SEHNR and CDR2 FQNEAQ come from the germline V gene (reference sequence). The V end was cut by 5 bases, the J end by 3 bases, with 12 bases between.

The chain links TRBV20-1 to TRBJ2-7, with D tentatively TRBD1 (6 bases). V lost 6 bases to trimming and J lost 3 bases, with 15 bases between them. Per the germline V gene, CDR1 is DFQATT and CDR2 is SNEGSKA (reference sequence). The CDR3 covers 13 residues. The DNA of the CDR3 is TGCAGTGCCGACGTCCTCAGGGGCTACGAGCAGTACTTC. Translating it yields CSADVLRGYEQYF.

V and J are TRBV5-4 and TRBJ2-7; 8 bases agree with TRBD1. The CDR3 spans 15 residues. Germline V lookup: CDR1 SGHNT, CDR2 YYREEE (reference sequence). Trimming removed 4 bases from V and 4 bases from J; junction bases left unmatched: 10. CDR3 region: CASSPGQGDLYEQYF. The CDR3 nucleotides read TGTGCCAGCAGCCCCGGACAGGGTGATCTTTACGAGCAGTACTTC.

This chain links TRBV5-4 with TRBJ2-3, with 8 bases lining up with TRBD2. Germline V lookup: CDR1 SGHNT, CDR2 YYREEE (reference sequence). V lost 2 bases and J lost 2; bases outside the gene matches: 4. The CDR3 consists of 15 residues. The CDR3: CASSFGGGNTDTQYF. CDR3 coding DNA: TGTGCCAGCAGCTTCGGCGGGGGGAACACAGATACGCAGTATTTT.

The table lists this clonotype with a few counts. This chain links TRBV12-3 or TRBV12-4 with TRBJ2-7; TRBD1 matches 8 bases. This CDR3 has 15 amino acids. The V segment lost 2 bases and the J segment 2 bases; nucleotides outside the gene matches: 5. Here the CDR3 DNA reads TGTGCCAGCAGTTTATCCGGACAGGGAGCCTACGAGCAGTACTTC. Translation: CASSLSGQGAYEQYF.

The V call is TRBV10-3, the J call TRBJ1-1, with D perhaps TRBD1 (5 bases). Germline loops: CDR1 ENHRY, CDR2 SYGVKD. This CDR3 spans 13 amino acids. The V end was cut by 3 bases, the J end by 3 bases, with 8 bases between. CDR3 amino acids: CAISDTGDTEAFF. The DNA for the CDR3 is TGTGCCATCAGTGACACGGGGGACACTGAAGCTTTCTTT.

The chain links TRBV9 to TRBJ2-1, with a weak D call TRBD2 (6 bases). Trimming stripped 3 bases from V and 4 bases from J, with 17 bases between. Germline CDR1 reads SGDLS; CDR2 reads YYNGEE. This CDR3 spans 16 amino acids. The CDR3 nucleotides read TGTGCCAGCAGCGCGGGCCGGGACTCGGAATACAATGAGCAGTTCTTC. This gives the protein CASSAGRDSEYNEQFF.

This clonotype showed up just once. The gene calls are TRBV9 and TRBJ1-3; possible D gene TRBD1, 5 bases. V was shortened by 0 bases and J by 0 bases, with 7 bases between the two germline ends. The germline gives CDR1 SGDLS, CDR2 YYNGEE. This CDR3 has 15 amino acids. The CDR3 DNA reads TGTGCCAGCAGCGTAGATGGGGGCTCTGGAAACACCATATATTTT. Protein: CASSVDGGSGNTIYF.

V gene TRBV28 combines with J gene TRBJ2-5, with D possibly matching TRBD2 (5 bases). Trimming stripped 6 bases from V and 0 bases from J, with 14 bases between. The CDR3 has 15 amino acids. The V gene's germline CDR1 is MDHEN and CDR2 SYDVKM. The CDR3 DNA follows: TGTGCCAGCAGCTCCGGGGATTACTACCAAGAGACCCAGTACTTC. Translating gives CASSSGDYYQETQYF.

The chain employs TRBV2 and TRBJ1-2; tentatively, D is TRBD1 (6 bases). Germline values: CDR1 SNHLY, CDR2 FYNNEI. This CDR3 has 15 residues. Trimming cost V 2 bases and J 3 bases, with 13 bases left between them. The CDR3 sequence: CASSEYQGQDYGYTF. In DNA form, the CDR3 reads TGTGCCAGCAGTGAATATCAGGGGCAGGACTATGGCTACACCTTC.

The gene calls are TRBV2 and TRBJ2-3; 8 nucleotides line up with TRBD1. The germline gives CDR1 SNHLY, CDR2 FYNNEI. The J segment lost 1 base and the V segment lost 6 bases, leaving 6 bases of the junction unmatched. The CDR3 has 15 amino acids. CDR3 bases: TGTGCCAGCAGGGACAGGGTTGTGGGCACAGATACGCAGTATTTT. This encodes CASRDRVVGTDTQYF.

The V and J genes are TRBV12-3 or TRBV12-4 and TRBJ1-1; D is perhaps TRBD1 (6 bases). The CDR3 runs 14 residues. Trimming took off 1 base at V and 5 bases at J, with 11 bases between the two ends. CDR3 protein: CASSLGGATTEAFF. The CDR3 bases are TGTGCCAGCAGTTTAGGGGGGGCGACGACTGAAGCTTTCTTT.

This sequence joins TRBV11-2 and TRBJ2-5; D gene uncertain. The CDR3 length is 16 residues. V lost 1 base to trimming and J lost 2 bases, with 14 bases between them. CDR1 is SGHAT, CDR2 FQNNGV, per germline. The CDR3 loop is CASSLVQEALQETQYF. The CDR3 bases are TGTGCCAGCAGCTTAGTTCAGGAAGCCTTACAAGAGACCCAGTACTTC.

V and J are TRBV5-4 and TRBJ1-1; D remains ambiguous. Germline V gene data show CDR1 as SGHNT and CDR2 as YYREEE (reference sequence). The CDR3 extends over 14 amino acids. The V gene lost 4 bases and the J gene lost 4 bases, with 14 bases spanning the gap. The CDR3 loop reads CASSPKGSGTEAFF. The CDR3, as DNA: TGTGCCAGCAGCCCCAAGGGATCGGGCACTGAAGCTTTCTTT.

The CDR3 coding sequence is TGTGCCAGCAGTTTAAGCGCCGATCCATCCGGGACAGGGTTCAATCAGCCCCAGCATTTT. This codes for CASSLSADPSGTGFNQPQHF. The V and J genes are TRBV28 and TRBJ1-5, with TRBD1 matching 9 bases. This CDR3 is 20 amino acids long. With V trimmed by 2 bases and J by 3 bases, 17 bases remained unmatched. The V gene's germline CDR1 is MDHEN and CDR2 SYDVKM.

This rearrangement joins TRBV5-4 to TRBJ2-3; the D gene could be TRBD1 or TRBD2 (5 bases each). V was pared by 4 bases and J by 1 base, with 10 bases between. Germline assignment: CDR1 SGHNT and CDR2 YYREEE (reference sequence). The CDR3 covers 14 residues. The CDR3 loop is CASSTPGRTDTQYF. CDR3 nucleotide sequence: TGTGCCAGCAGCACGCCGGGGCGCACAGATACGCAGTATTTT. Together with reference TRBV5-4 and TRBJ2-3, the CDR3 gives the full variable domain: ETGVTQSPTHLIKTRGQQVTLRCSSQSGHNTVSWYQQALGQGPQFIFQYYREEENGRGNFPPRFSGLQFPNYSSELNVNALELDDSALYLCASSTPGRTDTQYFGPGTRLTVL.

V usage is TRBV20-1 and J usage is TRBJ2-7; 7 bases are shared with TRBD2. The germline V gene has CDR1 DFQATT and CDR2 SNEGSKA (reference sequence). J was trimmed by 3 bases and V by 3 bases; bases with no gene match: 8. CDR3 length: 14 amino acids. The CDR3 loop is CSARGLAEDYEQYF. In DNA form, the CDR3 reads TGCAGTGCTAGGGGCCTAGCGGAGGACTACGAGCAGTACTTC.

V usage is TRBV19 and J usage is TRBJ2-3; 7 bases match TRBD1. CDR1 is LNHDA, CDR2 SQIVND, per germline (reference sequence). CDR3 size: 15 residues. Unmatched junction bases numbered 8, after V lost 4 bases and J lost 4 bases. The CDR3 DNA reads as TGTGCCAGTAGTACCTCGACAGGGTATGCAGATACGCAGTATTTT. It yields the protein CASSTSTGYADTQYF. Using reference TRBV19 and TRBJ2-3 for the parts outside the CDR3, the full variable domain is DGGITQSPKYLFRKEGQNVTLSCEQNLNHDAMYWYRQDPGQGLRLIYYSQIVNDFQKGDIAEGYSVSREKKESFPLTVTSAQKNPTAFYLCASSTSTGYADTQYFGPGTRLTVL.